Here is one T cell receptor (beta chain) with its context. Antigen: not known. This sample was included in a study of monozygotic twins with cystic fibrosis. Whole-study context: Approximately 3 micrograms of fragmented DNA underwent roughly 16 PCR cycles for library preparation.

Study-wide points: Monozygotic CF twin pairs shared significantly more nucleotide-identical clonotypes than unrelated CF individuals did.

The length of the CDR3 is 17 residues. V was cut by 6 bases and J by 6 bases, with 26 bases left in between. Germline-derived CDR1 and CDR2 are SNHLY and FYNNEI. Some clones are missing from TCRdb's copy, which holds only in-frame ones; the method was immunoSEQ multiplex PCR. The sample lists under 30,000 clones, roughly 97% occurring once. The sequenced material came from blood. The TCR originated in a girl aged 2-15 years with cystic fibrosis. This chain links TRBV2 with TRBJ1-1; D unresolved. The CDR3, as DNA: TGTGCCAGCAGGGCTTTAGAATTTATTTTAAGGGAGGCTGAAGCTTTCTTT. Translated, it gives CASRALEFILREAEAFF. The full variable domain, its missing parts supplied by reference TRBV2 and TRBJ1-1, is EPEVTQTPSHQVTQMGQEVILRCVPISNHLYFYWYRQILGQKVEFLVSFYNNEISEKSEIFDDQFSVERPDGSNFTLKIRSTKLEDSAMYFCASRALEFILREAEAFFGQGTRLTVV.